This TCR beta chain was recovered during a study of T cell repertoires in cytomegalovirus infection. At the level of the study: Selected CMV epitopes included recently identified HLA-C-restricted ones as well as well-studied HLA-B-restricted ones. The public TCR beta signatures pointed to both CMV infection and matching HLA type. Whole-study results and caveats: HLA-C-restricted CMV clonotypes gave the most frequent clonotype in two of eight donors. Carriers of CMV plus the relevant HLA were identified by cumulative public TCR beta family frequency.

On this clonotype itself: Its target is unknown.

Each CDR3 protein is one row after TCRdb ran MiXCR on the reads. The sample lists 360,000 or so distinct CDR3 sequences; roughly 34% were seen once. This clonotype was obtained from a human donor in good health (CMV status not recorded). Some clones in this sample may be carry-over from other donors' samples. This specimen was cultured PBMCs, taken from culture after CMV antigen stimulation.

CDR3 residues: CASSTDRGQEQYV. CDR3 DNA sequence: TGTGCCAGCAGCACGGACAGGGGGCAAGAGCAGTACGTC. The gene calls are TRBV11-2 and TRBJ2-7; 11 bases align to TRBD1. This CDR3 comprises 13 residues. Germline CDR1 reads SGHAT; CDR2 reads FQNNGV. Germline trimming cut 5 bases from V and 7 bases from J; bases unmatched to any gene: 4.